A selection of T cell receptor beta chains follows, all from one sample in a study of technical replicates of blood from several donors. TCRdb's copy holds only in-frame clones and misses some; the assay was immunoSEQ multiplex PCR. The sample records around 60,000 clones, around 93% being singletons. Source material: PBMCs. Every receptor here comes from a human donor in good health. Some clones in this sample may be carry-over from other donors' samples. Both conserved end residues are part of each CDR3. Each record gives: CDR3 DNA, CDR3 protein, J gene, D gene, V gene, clone size, CDR3 length. The D gene is left open where the match is weak. Some rows mark clone size as missing; the rest say once, few, many or name a class of expanded clone.

DNA: TGTGCCAGTAGTATTGGCGGATACACCGGGGAGCTGTTTTTT
CDR3: CASSIGGYTGELFF
J: TRBJ2-2
D: .
V: TRBV19
size: .
length: 14

DNA: TGTGCCAGCAGCAAAGAGGCAGGGACACATGGCTACACCTTC
CDR3: CASSKEAGTHGYTF
J: TRBJ1-2
D: .
V: TRBV13
size: .
length: 14

DNA: TGTGCCAGCTCACTCCGAGACAGGGTGGCACCAGGCTATGGCTACACCTTC
CDR3: CASSLRDRVAPGYGYTF
J: TRBJ1-2
D: TRBD1
V: TRBV18
size: .
length: 17

DNA: TGCGCCAGCAGCAGCGGGAAGAACACTGAAGCTTTCTTT
CDR3: CASSSGKNTEAFF
J: TRBJ1-1
D: .
V: TRBV5-1
size: few
length: 13

DNA: TGTGCCAGCAGTATTTGGGGCAGGGGAAGCAATCAGCCCCAGCATTTT
CDR3: CASSIWGRGSNQPQHF
J: TRBJ1-5
D: .
V: TRBV28
size: .
length: 16

DNA: TGTGCCAGCAGCACTCTAGCCACCCACGAGCAGTACTTC
CDR3: CASSTLATHEQYF
J: TRBJ2-7
D: .
V: TRBV5-6
size: .
length: 13

DNA: TGTGCCAGCAGGAGAGCCGGGACAGGATACAATCAGCCCCAGCATTTT
CDR3: CASRRAGTGYNQPQHF
J: TRBJ1-5
D: TRBD1
V: TRBV27
size: .
length: 16

DNA: TGTGCCAGCAGCTTAAATCCGGGAGAAACCCCGGGCTACACCTTC
CDR3: CASSLNPGETPGYTF
J: TRBJ1-2
D: .
V: TRBV7-2
size: .
length: 15

DNA: TGCAGCCCAAATGAGGAGCAGTACTTC
CDR3: CSPNEEQYF
J: TRBJ2-7
D: .
V: TRBV29-1
size: .
length: 9

DNA: TGTGCCAGCAGCGGGGGACAGGTCAACTATGGCTACACCTTC
CDR3: CASSGGQVNYGYTF
J: TRBJ1-2
D: TRBD1
V: TRBV9
size: .
length: 14

DNA: TGCGCCAGCAGCCAATGGGGGCTGGGAGATACGCAGTATTTT
CDR3: CASSQWGLGDTQYF
J: TRBJ2-3
D: .
V: TRBV4-1
size: .
length: 14

DNA: TGTGCCAGCAGCTTAGGTATCGGGTTGACGCAGTATTTT
CDR3: CASSLGIGLTQYF
J: TRBJ2-3
D: .
V: TRBV7-2
size: .
length: 13

DNA: TGCAGCGTTGAAGATCAGACAGGAGTGAATGGCTACACCTTC
CDR3: CSVEDQTGVNGYTF
J: TRBJ1-2
D: .
V: TRBV29-1
size: .
length: 14

DNA: TGTGCCAGCAGTTTACCGGGGACAAAGTTGCAGGCCCAGTACTTC
CDR3: CASSLPGTKLQAQYF
J: TRBJ2-5
D: .
V: TRBV27
size: once
length: 15

DNA: TGCGCCAGCAGCCAAGATACATCCCCCCTAGGGGGCTCGTACGAGCAGTACTTC
CDR3: CASSQDTSPLGGSYEQYF
J: TRBJ2-7
D: TRBD1
V: TRBV4-3
size: once
length: 18

DNA: TGCAGCGATGGGACAGGGAGTGAGACCCAGTACTTC
CDR3: CSDGTGSETQYF
J: TRBJ2-5
D: TRBD1
V: TRBV29-1
size: .
length: 12